These T cell receptor beta chains were read from a single sample in a study of response to subunit inactivated influenza vaccine. TCRdb called the RT-PCR reads again in MiXCR, with one record for every CDR3 protein. The sample records 550,000 to 600,000 distinct CDR3 sequences, 10% to 15% being singletons. Here the sequenced sample was PBMCs from blood, taken on the day of vaccination. The receptors were gathered from a man aged 50 or older who received an inactivated influenza vaccine. CDR3s include the opening cysteine and the closing phenylalanine or tryptophan. Each record gives: D gene, V gene, clone size, J gene, CDR3 protein, CDR3 DNA. A D gene is named only where the DNA matches it firmly. Some rows have no size entry. The others give once, few or many, or a class for an expanded clone.

>.|TRBV6-5|many|TRBJ1-5
CASSYSGAGNQPQHF
TGTGCCAGCAGTTACTCAGGCGCTGGCAATCAGCCCCAGCATTTT
>TRBD1|TRBV12-3/TRBV12-4|few|TRBJ1-2
CASRKDRGGIGYGYTF
TGTGCCAGCAGAAAGGACAGGGGGGGGATTGGTTATGGCTACACCTTC
>.|TRBV2|.|TRBJ2-5
CASSKDRGLQETQYF
TGTGCCAGCAGTAAGGATCGGGGCCTCCAAGAGACCCAGTACTTC
>.|TRBV12-3/TRBV12-4|few|TRBJ2-3
CASRVGGQLSTDTQYF
TGTGCCAGCAGGGTCGGGGGGCAACTAAGCACAGATACGCAGTATTTT
>TRBD2|TRBV20-1|.|TRBJ2-1
CSAKLAGGLYNEQFF
TGCAGTGCCAAACTAGCGGGGGGCCTTTACAATGAGCAGTTCTTC
>TRBD1|TRBV9|.|TRBJ2-7
CASSVGTGVMYEQYF
TGTGCCAGCAGCGTAGGTACAGGGGTGATGTACGAGCAGTACTTC
>.|TRBV12-3/TRBV12-4|.|TRBJ2-1
CAGSRRWAGNEQFF
TGTGCCGGCAGTCGCCGGTGGGCCGGCAATGAGCAGTTCTTC
>.|TRBV20-1|many|TRBJ2-1
CSAGGSARGRQQFF
TGCAGTGCTGGAGGTAGCGCCAGGGGCAGGCAGCAGTTCTTC
>.|TRBV18|.|TRBJ1-5
CVSSPSGGDQPQHF
TGTGTCAGCTCACCCTCGGGGGGGGATCAGCCCCAGCATTTT
>.|TRBV6-1|few|TRBJ1-2
CAIWGVNYGYTF
TGTGCCATCTGGGGGGTCAACTATGGCTACACCTTC
>TRBD2|TRBV28|.|TRBJ2-3
CASSPTLAVSTDTQYF
TGTGCCAGCAGTCCGACACTAGCGGTTAGCACAGATACGCAGTATTTT
>.|TRBV29-1|few|TRBJ2-1
CSVEVGARRQFF
TGCAGCGTTGAGGTGGGAGCGAGGAGGCAGTTCTTC
>TRBD2|TRBV7-3|few|TRBJ2-1
CASSSSAGEVYNEQFF
TGTGCCAGCAGCTCCTCTGCGGGGGAAGTCTACAATGAGCAGTTCTTC
>.|TRBV5-1|few|TRBJ1-4
CASSPGTAVTNEKLFF
TGCGCCAGCAGCCCTGGGACGGCCGTTACTAATGAAAAACTGTTTTTT
>.|TRBV12-3/TRBV12-4|few|TRBJ2-7
CASSLGGPGAGYEQYF
TGTGCCAGCAGTTTAGGTGGACCAGGGGCGGGTTACGAGCAGTACTTC
>.|TRBV18|.|TRBJ1-2
CASSPQYLAGYTF
TGTGCCAGCTCACCACAGTATTTGGCTGGCTACACCTTC
>TRBD2|TRBV20-1|many|TRBJ2-1
CSASVRLAGYNEQFF
TGCAGTGCTAGTGTACGACTAGCGGGATACAATGAGCAGTTCTTC
>TRBD1|TRBV25-1|.|TRBJ2-7
CASSPGQGSLEQYF
TGTGCCAGCAGTCCGGGACAGGGGTCGTTGGAGCAGTACTTC
>TRBD1|TRBV5-1|few|TRBJ2-3
CASSQGTGRTDTQYF
TGCGCCAGCAGCCAGGGGACAGGGCGCACAGATACGCAGTATTTT
>.|TRBV29-1|many|TRBJ1-2
CSVVSQYYGYTF
TGCAGCGTTGTTAGTCAGTACTATGGCTACACCTTC
>.|TRBV12-3/TRBV12-4|many|TRBJ2-5
CASSFEGPQETQYF
TGTGCCAGCAGTTTCGAGGGCCCCCAAGAGACCCAGTACTTC
>.|TRBV6-1|many|TRBJ2-1
CASSPGRERSIEQFF
TGTGCCAGCAGTCCCGGACGGGAACGCTCTATAGAGCAGTTCTTC
>.|TRBV28|.|TRBJ2-7
CASSLIGTTDYEQYF
TGTGCCAGCAGTTTGATAGGGACAACCGATTACGAGCAGTACTTC
>TRBD2|TRBV5-1|.|TRBJ2-2
CASSLGSGGPLVGELFF
TGCGCCAGCAGCTTGGGCAGCGGGGGACCTCTGGTTGGGGAGCTGTTTTTT
>.|TRBV12-3/TRBV12-4|.|TRBJ2-2
CASSATARTGELFF
TGTGCCAGCAGTGCGACAGCCCGCACCGGGGAGCTGTTTTTT
>.|TRBV7-2|.|TRBJ1-5
CASSLAQGHLDPQHF
TGTGCCAGCAGCTTAGCGCAGGGACATCTGGATCCCCAGCATTTT
>.|TRBV28|many|TRBJ2-3
CASSLGHALGTQYF
TGTGCCAGCAGTTTAGGTCACGCCCTGGGTACGCAGTATTTT
>.|TRBV5-1|few|TRBJ2-3
CASSSNAERRTDTQYF
TGCGCCAGCAGCTCAAACGCGGAGAGGCGGACAGATACGCAGTATTTT
>TRBD1|TRBV5-1|few|TRBJ2-5
CASSLGTGEEETQYF
TGCGCCAGCAGCTTGGGGACAGGGGAAGAAGAGACCCAGTACTTC
>TRBD1|TRBV5-1|few|TRBJ1-5
CASSVDRVGNQPQHF
TGCGCCAGCAGCGTGGACAGGGTTGGCAATCAGCCCCAGCATTTT
>.|TRBV29-1|.|TRBJ2-1
CSVGGAWAQYNEQFF
TGCAGCGTTGGGGGGGCGTGGGCACAATACAATGAGCAGTTCTTC
>.|TRBV6-5|.|TRBJ2-7
CASSLAGEYYEQYF
TGTGCCAGCAGTTTGGCAGGGGAATACTACGAGCAGTACTTC
>.|TRBV11-2|.|TRBJ2-1
CASSLRRDSEQFF
TGTGCCAGCAGCTTAAGGAGGGATTCTGAGCAGTTCTTC
>.|TRBV20-1|few|TRBJ2-3
CSAIGGGSRDTQYF
TGCAGTGCTATTGGTGGGGGGAGCAGAGATACGCAGTATTTT
>.|TRBV7-7|few|TRBJ1-3
CASSLSAASGNTIYF
TGTGCTAGCAGCTTATCGGCAGCCTCTGGAAACACCATATATTTT
>.|TRBV10-3|.|TRBJ1-1
CAISRGAGTEAFF
TGTGCCATCAGTCGGGGGGCGGGCACTGAAGCTTTCTTT
>TRBD2|TRBV28|.|TRBJ2-1
CASSPPGGTLLDEQFF
TGTGCCAGCAGCCCCCCGGGGGGGACTCTTCTGGATGAGCAGTTCTTC
>.|TRBV6-2/TRBV6-3|.|TRBJ1-5
CASSYKGGSNQPQHF
TGTGCCAGCAGTTACAAAGGGGGGAGCAATCAGCCCCAGCATTTT
>.|TRBV12-3/TRBV12-4|few|TRBJ1-2
CASSSGTGMGKDGYTF
TGTGCCAGCAGTTCCGGGACCGGGATGGGGAAGGATGGCTACACCTTC
>TRBD2|TRBV5-1|few|TRBJ2-1
CASRPYFTTSGSSDEQFF
TGCGCCAGCAGACCCTATTTCACGACTAGCGGGAGTAGCGATGAGCAGTTCTTC
>.|TRBV12-3/TRBV12-4|few|TRBJ2-1
CASSFLGSPQFF
TGTGCCAGCAGTTTTCTGGGCAGTCCGCAGTTCTTC
>.|TRBV5-5|few|TRBJ2-7
CASSTDRFEQYF
TGTGCCAGCAGCACAGACAGATTCGAGCAGTACTTC
>TRBD1|TRBV20-1|few|TRBJ1-1
CSASKGQGWAFF
TGCAGTGCTAGTAAAGGACAGGGTTGGGCTTTCTTT
>.|TRBV10-3|few|TRBJ1-2
CAIRAGTSGGYTF
TGTGCCATCAGAGCCGGGACCTCGGGAGGCTACACCTTC
>TRBD1|TRBV20-1|.|TRBJ2-7
CSASPEDRVGYEQYF
TGCAGTGCGTCCCCGGAGGACAGGGTAGGCTACGAGCAGTACTTC
>.|TRBV20-1|many|TRBJ1-1
CSAREEDMNTEAFF
TGCAGTGCTAGGGAGGAAGACATGAACACTGAAGCTTTCTTT
>.|TRBV12-3/TRBV12-4|many|TRBJ2-3
CASSLVGIQGGYTQYF
TGTGCCAGCAGTTTAGTAGGGATACAGGGAGGGTATACGCAGTATTTT
>TRBD1|TRBV5-6|.|TRBJ2-1
CASSFRTGGHINNEQFF
TGTGCCAGCAGCTTCAGAACAGGGGGCCACATAAACAATGAGCAGTTCTTC
>.|TRBV4-1|.|TRBJ2-6
CASSPQGGPGANVLTF
TGCGCCAGCAGCCCCCAGGGGGGACCTGGGGCCAACGTCCTGACTTTC
>.|TRBV10-3|.|TRBJ1-3
CAISERGVNSGNTIYF
TGTGCCATCAGTGAGCGGGGGGTTAACTCTGGAAACACCATATATTTT
>TRBD1|TRBV10-3|.|TRBJ2-1
CAINGDSSYNEQFF
TGTGCCATCAATGGGGACAGCTCCTACAATGAGCAGTTCTTC